This T cell receptor (beta chain) emerged from a study of identical twins. The CDR3 totals 17 residues. V was shortened by 0 bases and J by 5 bases, with 17 bases between the two germline ends. Germline CDR1 and CDR2: MNHEY and SVGAGI. One entry per CDR3 protein, called by TCRdb with MiXCR from the 5' RACE reads. This sample yields around 340,000 distinct CDR3 sequences, of which approximately 13% are seen a single time; around 7.2% belongs to the top ten. Study-wide results and caveats: Abundant beta clonotypes from cord blood bore fewer insertions; memory repertoires lacked this pattern. Weaker excess sharing between twins was seen in beta out-of-frame sequences.

As concerns this clonotype: The antigen remains undetermined.

Everyone who gave samples was a healthy Caucasian. The data were also submitted as part of a second study, on yellow fever vaccine responses in identical twins. As that study records: Twins reportedly appeared to share part of their vaccine T cell response while keeping part individual.

The chain joins TRBV6-5 to TRBJ2-1, with D perhaps matching TRBD2 (6 bases). Sequences were obtained from CD8+ T cells sorted from blood. This clonotype was sampled from a woman aged 18-29 years in good health. The CDR3 nucleotides are TGTGCCAGCAGTTACTCGGGATTTTTCGGGGGAGACAATGAGCAGTTCTTC. Translated, it gives CASSYSGFFGGDNEQFF.